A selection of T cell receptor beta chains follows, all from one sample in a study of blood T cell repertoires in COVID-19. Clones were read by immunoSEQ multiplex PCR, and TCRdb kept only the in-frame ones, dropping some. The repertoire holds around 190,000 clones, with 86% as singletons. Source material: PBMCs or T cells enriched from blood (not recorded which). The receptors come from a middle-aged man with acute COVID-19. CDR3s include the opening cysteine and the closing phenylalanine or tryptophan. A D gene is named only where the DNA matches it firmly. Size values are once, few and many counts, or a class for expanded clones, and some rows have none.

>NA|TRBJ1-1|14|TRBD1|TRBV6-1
CASSDRTGVTEAFF
TGTGCCAGCAGTGACCGGACAGGGGTCACTGAAGCTTTCTTT
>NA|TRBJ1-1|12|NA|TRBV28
CASSGSYVEAFF
TGTGCCAGCAGTGGGAGTTACGTAGAAGCTTTCTTT
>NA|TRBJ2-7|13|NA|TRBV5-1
CASSLDGGYEQYF
TGCGCCAGCAGCTTGGATGGCGGCTACGAGCAGTACTTC
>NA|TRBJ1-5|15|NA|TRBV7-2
CASSLSFGSNQPQHF
TGTGCCAGCAGCTTATCTTTCGGTAGCAATCAGCCCCAGCATTTT
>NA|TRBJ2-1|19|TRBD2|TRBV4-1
CASSPGWAQREGLADEQFF
TGCGCCAGCAGCCCCGGTTGGGCCCAGCGGGAGGGTCTCGCCGATGAGCAGTTCTTC
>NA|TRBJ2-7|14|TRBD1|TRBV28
CASTPRDRVYEQYF
TGTGCCAGCACGCCCCGGGACAGAGTCTACGAGCAGTACTTC
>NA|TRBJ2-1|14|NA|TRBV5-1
CASSLGSSENEQFF
TGCGCCAGCAGCTTGGGATCTAGCGAGAATGAGCAGTTCTTC
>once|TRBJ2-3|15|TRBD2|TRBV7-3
CASSLGLAVTDTQYF
TGTGCCAGCAGCTTGGGACTAGCGGTCACAGATACGCAGTATTTT
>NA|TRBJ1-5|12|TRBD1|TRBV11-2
CASSLDRDRVYF
TGTGCCAGCAGCTTAGATCGGGACAGGGTGTATTTT
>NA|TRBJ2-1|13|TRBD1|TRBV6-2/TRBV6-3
CASSYSRGLEQFF
TGTGCCAGCAGTTACTCGAGGGGGCTTGAGCAGTTCTTC
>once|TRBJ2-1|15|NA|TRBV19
CASREVWRSGNEQFF
TGTGCCAGCAGGGAGGTTTGGAGGTCAGGGAATGAGCAGTTCTTC
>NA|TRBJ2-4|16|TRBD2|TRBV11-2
CASSRIAGGLKNIQYF
TGTGCCAGCAGCCGAATAGCGGGAGGACTCAAAAACATTCAGTACTTC
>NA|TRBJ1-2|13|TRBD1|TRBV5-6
CASRLRQGGGYTF
TGTGCCAGCAGATTGAGGCAAGGGGGCGGCTACACCTTC
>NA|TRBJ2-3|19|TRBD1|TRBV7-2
CASSLALTGQGRSTDTQYF
TGTGCCAGCAGCTTAGCGCTAACGGGACAGGGAAGAAGCACAGATACGCAGTATTTT
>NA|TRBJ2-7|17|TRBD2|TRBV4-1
CASSHPGTSGTSYEQYF
TGCGCCAGCAGCCATCCCGGGACTAGCGGGACCTCCTACGAGCAGTACTTC
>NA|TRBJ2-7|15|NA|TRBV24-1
CATSDFQRAHYEQYF
TGTGCCACCAGTGATTTTCAGCGGGCTCATTACGAGCAGTACTTC
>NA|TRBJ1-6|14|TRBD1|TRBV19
CASSPRDRDSPLHF
TGTGCCAGTAGTCCCCGGGACAGGGATTCACCCCTCCACTTT
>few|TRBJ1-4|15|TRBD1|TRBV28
CASTPSTGGNEKLFF
TGTGCCAGCACACCATCGACAGGGGGAAATGAAAAACTGTTTTTT
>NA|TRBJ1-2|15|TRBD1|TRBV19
CASRPQTGGYYGYTF
TGTGCCAGTAGACCCCAGACAGGGGGATACTATGGCTACACCTTC
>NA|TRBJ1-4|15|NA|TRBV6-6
CASTLQAPQNEKLFF
TGTGCCAGCACCCTACAAGCGCCTCAGAATGAAAAACTGTTTTTT
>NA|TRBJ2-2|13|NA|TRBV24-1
CATGRGTTGELFF
TGTGCCACTGGACGGGGGACCACCGGGGAGCTGTTTTTT
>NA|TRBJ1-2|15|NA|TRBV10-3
CAISRTDPGQDGYTF
TGTGCCATCAGTCGGACAGATCCAGGGCAGGATGGCTACACCTTC
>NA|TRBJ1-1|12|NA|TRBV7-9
CASSTYPTEAFF
TGTGCCAGCAGCACATACCCAACTGAAGCTTTCTTT
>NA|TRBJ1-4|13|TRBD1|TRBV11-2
CASSQDRGEKLFF
TGTGCCAGCAGCCAGGACAGGGGGGAAAAACTGTTTTTT
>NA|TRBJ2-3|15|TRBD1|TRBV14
CASSPTGGFTDTQYF
TGTGCCAGCAGCCCGACAGGGGGGTTCACAGATACGCAGTATTTT
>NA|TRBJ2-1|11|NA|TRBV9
CASSVGRDKFF
TGTGCCAGCAGCGTAGGCAGGGACAAGTTCTTC
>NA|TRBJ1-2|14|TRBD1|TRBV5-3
CARISGQGEYGYTF
TGTGCCAGAATAAGCGGACAGGGCGAATATGGCTACACCTTC
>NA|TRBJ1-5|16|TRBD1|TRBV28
CASSLGPGTGVQPQHF
TGTGCCAGCAGTTTAGGGCCCGGGACAGGGGTTCAGCCCCAGCATTTT
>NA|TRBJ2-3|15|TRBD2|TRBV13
CASSLLAESTDTQYF
TGTGCCAGCAGCTTACTAGCGGAGAGCACAGATACGCAGTATTTT
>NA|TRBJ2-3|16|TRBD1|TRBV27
CASSRRDRGVADTQYF
TGTGCCAGCAGTCGGCGGGACAGGGGAGTAGCAGATACGCAGTATTTT
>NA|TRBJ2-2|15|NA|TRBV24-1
CATSGGKGYTGELFF
TGTGCCACAAGTGGAGGGAAAGGCTACACCGGGGAGCTGTTTTTT
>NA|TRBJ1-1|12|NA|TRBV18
CASSRGNPEAFF
TGTGCCAGCTCGCGCGGTAACCCTGAAGCTTTCTTT
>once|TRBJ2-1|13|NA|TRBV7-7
CASSLAGSNEQFF
TGTGCCAGCAGCTTAGCGGGGAGCAATGAGCAGTTCTTC
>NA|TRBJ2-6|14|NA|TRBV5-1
CASSSPQEGHVLTF
TGCGCCAGCAGCTCGCCGCAGGAGGGTCACGTCCTGACTTTC
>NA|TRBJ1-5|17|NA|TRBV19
CASSPLRRRDSNQPQHF
TGTGCCAGTAGTCCATTGAGGAGACGGGATAGCAATCAGCCCCAGCATTTT
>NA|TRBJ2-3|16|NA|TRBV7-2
CASSLEGGQGWDTQYF
TGTGCCAGCAGCTTAGAAGGCGGGCAGGGGTGGGATACGCAGTATTTT
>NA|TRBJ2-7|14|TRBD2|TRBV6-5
CASSYGREGYEQYF
TGTGCCAGCAGTTACGGGCGGGAGGGTTACGAGCAGTACTTC
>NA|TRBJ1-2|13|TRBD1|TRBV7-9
CASSHDRVGGYTF
TGTGCCAGCAGCCACGACAGGGTAGGAGGCTACACCTTC
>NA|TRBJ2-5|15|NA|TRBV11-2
CASSLAGALGETQYF
TGTGCCAGCAGCTTAGCTGGGGCCCTAGGGGAGACCCAGTACTTC
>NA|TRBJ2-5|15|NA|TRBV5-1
CASSPVGEAQETQYF
TGCGCCAGCAGCCCCGTCGGGGAGGCCCAAGAGACCCAGTACTTC
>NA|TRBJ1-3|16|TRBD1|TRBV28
CASSPPPGGQLNTIYF
TGTGCCAGCAGTCCACCCCCAGGGGGGCAGTTAAACACCATATATTTT
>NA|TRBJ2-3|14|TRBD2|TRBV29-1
CSARTSGSRDTQYF
TGCAGCGCCAGGACTAGCGGGTCCCGGGATACGCAGTATTTT
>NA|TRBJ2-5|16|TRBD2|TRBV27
CASSLRGGRRGETQYF
TGTGCCAGCAGTTTAAGGGGCGGGAGGAGGGGAGAGACCCAGTACTTC
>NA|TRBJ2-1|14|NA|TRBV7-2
CASSPNTGTQVEFF
TGTGCCAGCAGCCCCAACACCGGGACTCAGGTGGAGTTCTTC
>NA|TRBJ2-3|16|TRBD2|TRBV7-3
CASSISSGRAVDTQYF
TGTGCCAGCAGCATCTCTAGCGGGAGGGCCGTAGATACGCAGTATTTT
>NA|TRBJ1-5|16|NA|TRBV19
CASSIAVGGSNQPQHF
TGTGCCAGTAGTATCGCAGTCGGGGGTAGCAATCAGCCCCAGCATTTT
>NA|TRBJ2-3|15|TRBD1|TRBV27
CASSLDRGSQGTQYF
TGTGCCAGCAGTCTAGACAGGGGGAGCCAAGGGACGCAGTATTTT
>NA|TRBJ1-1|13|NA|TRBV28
CASSLRRETEAFF
TGTGCCAGCAGTTTAAGGAGGGAAACTGAAGCTTTCTTT
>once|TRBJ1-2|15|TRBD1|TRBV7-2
CASSLEGRQGLGYTF
TGTGCCAGCAGCTTGGAAGGGCGACAGGGCTTAGGCTACACCTTC
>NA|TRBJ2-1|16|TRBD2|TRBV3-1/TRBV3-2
CASSPSTSVPANEQFF
TGTGCCAGCAGCCCCTCGACTAGCGTCCCTGCCAATGAGCAGTTCTTC
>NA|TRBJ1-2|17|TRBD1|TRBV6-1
CASSEEFKGALNYGYTF
TGTGCCAGCAGTGAAGAGTTTAAGGGGGCGCTTAACTATGGCTACACCTTC
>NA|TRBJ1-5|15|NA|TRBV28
CASAGGAGSNQPQHF
TGTGCCAGCGCCGGGGGGGCAGGTAGCAATCAGCCCCAGCATTTT
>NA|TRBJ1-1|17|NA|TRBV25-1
CASSEKNLAGPHAEAFF
TGTGCCAGCAGTGAGAAAAACCTTGCGGGGCCACACGCTGAAGCTTTCTTT
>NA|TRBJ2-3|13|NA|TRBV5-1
CASSTADSRTQYF
TGCGCCAGCAGCACCGCAGACTCTAGAACGCAGTATTTT
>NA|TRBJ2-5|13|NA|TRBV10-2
CASSPSRMETQYF
TGCGCCAGCAGTCCCTCTAGAATGGAGACCCAGTACTTC
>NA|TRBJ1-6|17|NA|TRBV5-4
CASSLGPRTADNSPLHF
TGTGCCAGCAGCCTGGGGCCGAGAACCGCGGATAATTCACCCCTCCACTTT
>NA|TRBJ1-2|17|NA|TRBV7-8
CASSLGGGWGLNYGYTF
TGTGCCAGCAGCTTAGGAGGGGGTTGGGGGCTAAACTATGGCTACACCTTC
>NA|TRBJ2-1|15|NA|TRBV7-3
CASSFPEEGMNEQFF
TGTGCCAGCAGCTTTCCGGAGGAGGGTATGAATGAGCAGTTCTTC
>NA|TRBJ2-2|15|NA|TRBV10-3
CAISEQVADTGELFF
TGTGCCATCAGTGAGCAGGTCGCCGACACCGGGGAGCTGTTTTTT
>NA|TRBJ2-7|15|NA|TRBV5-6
CASSSPSSEYYEQYF
TGTGCCAGCAGCTCCCCCTCTAGCGAATACTACGAGCAGTACTTC